The 11 T cell receptor beta chains below come from one sample, sequenced in a study of cytomegalovirus exposure and HLA in healthy donors. Both 60 Vbeta primers and 13 Jbeta primers went into the PCR. Profiling relied on immunoSEQ multiplex PCR, and the TCRdb table lists in-frame clones only, not all of them. The sample shows about 110,000 clones, approximately 86% of them seen only once. Sequenced: PBMCs. These receptors originate from a man aged 40-49 years in good health and CMV-seronegative.

The CDR3 DNA reads as TGTGCCAGCAGTTCCAGGGGTTCATGGACCCAGTACTTC. Translating it yields CASSSRGSWTQYF. The chain recombines TRBV27 with TRBJ2-5; possibly TRBD1 for D (6 bases). In germline, CDR1 is MNHEY, CDR2 SMNVEV (reference sequence). Between the trimmed V and J ends, which lost 4 bases and 7 bases, there was a span of 13 bases. The CDR3 is 13 residues long.

This chain connects TRBV4-1 to TRBJ2-2; D might be TRBD2 (5 bases). Germline V gene sequence: CDR1 MGHRA, CDR2 YSYEKL. V was cut by 4 bases and J by 0 bases, with 12 bases left in between. This CDR3 is built from 16 residues. This chain's CDR3 is CASSLVRLTNTGELFF. In DNA form, the CDR3 reads TGCGCCAGCAGCCTCGTGAGACTAACGAACACCGGGGAGCTGTTTTTT.

The CDR3 reads CAWSGSGRETQYF. Here the CDR3 DNA reads TGTGCCTGGAGTGGCTCAGGGAGGGAGACCCAGTACTTC. J is TRBJ2-5 and V is TRBV30; a possible D gene is TRBD2 (6 bases). V shed 1 base and J shed 5 bases, with 11 bases lying between them. The CDR3 extends over 13 amino acids. Germline assignment: CDR1 GTSNPN and CDR2 SVGIG (reference sequence).

The chain links TRBV10-3 to TRBJ1-1; D call uncertain. The CDR3 has 13 amino acids. Trimming took 7 bases from V and 11 from J, leaving 20 bases between them. Germline loops: CDR1 ENHRY, CDR2 SYGVKD. CDR3 nucleotide sequence: TGTGCCATCAAAAGCGGAGGGAAAGGGAATGCTTTCTTT. The encoded protein is CAIKSGGKGNAFF.

The V call is TRBV19, the J call TRBJ2-5; TRBD1 matches at 7 bases. The trim removed 5 bases at V and 5 bases at J, leaving 8 bases unmatched. The V gene's germline CDR1 is LNHDA and CDR2 SQIVND (reference sequence). The CDR3 is 14 amino acids. As DNA, the CDR3 is TGTGCCAGTAGTCTCTTACAGGGGAAGGAGACCCAGTACTTC. This encodes CASSLLQGKETQYF.

The chain recombines TRBV28 with TRBJ2-7; D possibly corresponds to TRBD1 (6 bases). This CDR3 is 14 amino acids long. Germline loops: CDR1 MDHEN, CDR2 SYDVKM. The V gene lost 7 bases and the J gene lost 6 bases, with 19 bases spanning the gap. The chain's CDR3 is CASTLGDTISEQYF. The CDR3 nucleotides are TGTGCCAGCACCTTAGGGGACACCATAAGCGAGCAGTACTTC.

The CDR3 loop is CASSWGGGRNTEAFF. The CDR3 DNA reads TGTGCCAGCAGCTGGGGGGGAGGGCGGAACACTGAAGCTTTCTTT. The chain has TRBV11-2 and TRBJ1-1; D might be TRBD1 (5 bases). The CDR3 is 15 residues long. Germline V gene lookup returns CDR1 SGHAT and CDR2 FQNNGV. V lost 4 bases and J lost 1, with 13 bases in between.

The chain uses TRBV28 and TRBJ1-2; 9 bases align to TRBD1. The V segment lost 6 bases and the J segment 5 bases; nucleotides outside the gene matches: 4. The CDR3 loop spans 13 amino acids. From germline, CDR1 is MDHEN and CDR2 SYDVKM. CDR3 DNA: TGTGCCAGCAGGGGGACAGGGAGTTATGGCTACACCTTC. Translating gives CASRGTGSYGYTF.

The chain couples TRBV19 to TRBJ2-6, with 8 bases fitting TRBD2. The germline V gene encodes CDR1 LNHDA and CDR2 SQIVND (reference sequence). Trimming at V came to 5 bases and at J to 0 bases, leaving 12 bases not matched to a gene. This CDR3 contains 19 residues. Here the CDR3 reads CASSAPRGGSSSGANVLTF. CDR3 nucleotide sequence: TGTGCCAGTAGTGCCCCTCGGGGGGGCAGTTCCTCTGGGGCCAACGTCCTGACTTTC.

The rearrangement uses TRBV28 and TRBJ1-1; TRBD1 might be the D (5 bases). V lost 6 bases to trimming and J lost 1 base, with 12 bases between them. Germline V lookup: CDR1 MDHEN, CDR2 SYDVKM. The length of the CDR3 is 14 residues. CDR3 bases: TGTGCCAGCAGGCCGGGACTGGAGAACACTGAAGCTTTCTTT. It codes for CASRPGLENTEAFF.

The V and J genes are TRBV5-1 and TRBJ1-4; D unresolved. Trimming cost V 1 base and J 6 bases, with 7 bases left between them. The CDR3 has 13 amino acids. Germline CDR1 reads SGHRS; CDR2 reads YFSETQ. CDR3 coding DNA: TGCGCCAGCAGCTTGATCCCTGATGAAAAACTGTTTTTT. This sequence encodes CASSLIPDEKLFF.